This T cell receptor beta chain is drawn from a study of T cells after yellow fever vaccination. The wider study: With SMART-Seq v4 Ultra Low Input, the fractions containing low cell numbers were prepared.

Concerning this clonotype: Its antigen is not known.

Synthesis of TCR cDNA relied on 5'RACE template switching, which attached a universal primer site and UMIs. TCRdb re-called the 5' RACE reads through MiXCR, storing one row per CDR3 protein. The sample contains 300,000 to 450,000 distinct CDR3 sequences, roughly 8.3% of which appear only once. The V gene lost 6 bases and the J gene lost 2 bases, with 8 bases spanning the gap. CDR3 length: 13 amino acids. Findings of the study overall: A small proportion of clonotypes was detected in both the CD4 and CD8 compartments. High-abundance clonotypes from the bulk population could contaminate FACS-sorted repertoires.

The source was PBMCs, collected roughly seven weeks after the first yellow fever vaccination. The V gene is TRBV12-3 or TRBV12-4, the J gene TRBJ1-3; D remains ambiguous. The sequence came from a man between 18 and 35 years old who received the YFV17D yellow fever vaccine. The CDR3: CASRLPAGNTIYF. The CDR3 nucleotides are TGTGCCAGCAGATTGCCGGCTGGAAACACCATATATTTT.